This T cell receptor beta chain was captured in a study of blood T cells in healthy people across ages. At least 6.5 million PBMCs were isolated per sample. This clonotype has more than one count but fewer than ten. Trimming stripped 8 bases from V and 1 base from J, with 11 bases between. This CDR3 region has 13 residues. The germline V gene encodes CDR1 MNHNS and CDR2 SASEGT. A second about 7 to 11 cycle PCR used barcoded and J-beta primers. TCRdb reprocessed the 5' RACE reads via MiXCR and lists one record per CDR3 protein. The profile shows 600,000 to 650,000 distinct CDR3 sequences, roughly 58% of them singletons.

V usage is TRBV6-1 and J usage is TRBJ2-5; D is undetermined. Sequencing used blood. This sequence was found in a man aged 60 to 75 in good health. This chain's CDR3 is CASHGPFQETQYF. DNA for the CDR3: TGTGCCAGCCACGGACCCTTCCAAGAGACCCAGTACTTC.